This passage covers 27 T cell receptor beta chains from one sample sequenced in a study of metastatic and nonmetastatic thyroid tumors. Prior to thyroid surgery, none of the patients had received any treatment. TCRdb re-analyzed the PCR reads using MiXCR. The sample lists around 70,000 clones; roughly 18% were seen once. Sequencing was carried out using blood. These receptors came from a female donor with papillary thyroid cancer or a benign thyroid nodule (not recorded which). Some clones in this sample may be carry-over from other donors' samples.

Many counts were recorded for this clone. The chain joins TRBV27 to TRBJ1-1; D gene ambiguous. From germline, CDR1 is MNHEY and CDR2 SMNVEV (reference sequence). The CDR3 sequence is 13 residues long. Trimming removed 1 base from V and 1 base from J, with 4 bases in between. CDR3 loop: CASSLYRNTEAFF. CDR3 sequence (DNA): TGTGCCAGCAGTTTATATAGGAACACTGAAGCTTTCTTT.

A remark on this clone: This may be a read error, as it is one base from a much larger clone. The rearrangement links TRBV7-9 to TRBJ1-5, with D possibly matching TRBD1 (6 bases). The CDR3 covers 14 residues. CDR1 is SEHNR, CDR2 FQNEAQ, per germline (reference sequence). CDR3 protein: CANSLAGGGQPQHF. CDR3 nucleotide sequence: TGTGCCAACAGCTTAGCGGGGGGCGGACAGCCCCAGCATTTT.

About this clone itself: The CDR3 end shows no conserved phenylalanine or tryptophan, and so a read error is likely. The CDR3 region is CVSSFTSGGGSEQFI. The CDR3 DNA reads TGTGTCAGCAGCTTCACTAGCGGAGGGGGGAGTGAGCAGTTCATC. The chain has TRBV5-5 and TRBJ2-1; 8 bases are a match to TRBD2. Germline V gives CDR1 SGHKS, CDR2 YYEKEE (reference sequence). The CDR3 has 15 residues.

The J gene is TRBJ2-7, the V gene TRBV19; TRBD1 matches 9 bases. There are 11 residues in the CDR3. With 7 bases clipped from V and 7 bases from J, the junction kept 2 bases outside the gene matches. Looked up from germline, CDR1 is LNHDA and CDR2 is SQIVND (reference sequence). CDR3 in DNA: TGTGCCAGTACCGACAGGGGGGAGCAGTACTTC. Amino acids: CASTDRGEQYF.

This clone was seen ten or more times. The V gene is TRBV9, the J gene TRBJ2-5; 9 bases agree with TRBD2. The length of the CDR3 is 13 residues. Germline V lookup: CDR1 SGDLS, CDR2 YYNGEE. Trimming at V came to 4 bases and at J to 3 bases, leaving 1 base not matched to a gene. CDR3: CASSRTSEETQYF. The CDR3 nucleotides read TGTGCCAGCAGCCGGACTAGCGAAGAGACCCAGTACTTC.

This clone was observed many times. The CDR3 here is CASSPNPGIHEQYF. The CDR3 region has the DNA TGCGCCAGCAGCCCTAACCCCGGAATCCACGAGCAGTACTTC. The chain joins TRBV10-1 to TRBJ2-7; D is uncertain. V was cut by 6 bases and J by 5 bases, with 17 bases left in between. There are 14 residues in the CDR3. Germline loops: CDR1 WNHNN, CDR2 SYGVQD (reference sequence).

The genes are TRBV19 and TRBJ1-2; D is uncertain. The CDR3 length is 15 residues. V was cut by 1 base and J by 4 bases, with 13 bases left in between. The V gene's germline CDR1 is LNHDA and CDR2 SQIVND (reference sequence). For the CDR3, the DNA is TGTGCCAGTAGTATAGTGGTCAGGCCGATCTATGGCTACACCTTC. This sequence encodes CASSIVVRPIYGYTF.

A few counts support this clone. A much larger clone lies a single base off, so this may be a read error. This rearrangement joins TRBV4-1 to TRBJ1-5, with D hard to call. Germline V gene sequence: CDR1 MGHRA, CDR2 YSYEKL. The CDR3 is 9 residues long. The V and J ends lost 7 bases and 10 bases respectively, with 5 bases between them. In DNA, the CDR3 is TGCGCCAGCATCAGCCCCCAGCATTTT. Translating gives CASISPQHF.

This clone has ten or more counts. The V call is TRBV10-3, the J call TRBJ1-1; D is perhaps TRBD1 (6 bases). V lost 5 bases and J 1 base, leaving 11 bases between the germline ends. Germline CDR1 is ENHRY and CDR2 is SYGVKD. This CDR3 has 14 residues. The DNA of the CDR3 is TGTGCCATCAGTCAAGGGACAACGAACACTGAAGCTTTCTTT. Residues: CAISQGTTNTEAFF.

In this sample, this clone turned up a few times. The rearrangement uses TRBV19 and TRBJ1-5; 9 bases map to TRBD1. V trimming: 8 bases; J trimming: 6 bases; junction bases outside the gene matches: 5. The CDR3 consists of 13 residues. Germline CDR1 LNHDA, CDR2 SQIVND (reference sequence). The CDR3 coding sequence is TGTGCCAGTTCTACAGGGGGCATTCAGCCCCAGCATTTT. It specifies CASSTGGIQPQHF.

This clone occurred many times. The chain couples TRBV5-1 to TRBJ2-7; TRBD1 aligns across 7 bases. The germline V gene has CDR1 SGHRS and CDR2 YFSETQ. CDR3 size: 14 residues. V was pared by 0 bases and J by 5 bases, with 5 bases of the junction left unmatched. The DNA of the CDR3 is TGCGCCAGCAGCTTGGGACAGGGAAGCCACGAGCAGTACTTC. Protein product: CASSLGQGSHEQYF.

This clone was picked up many times. At one end, the junction sequence differs from germline, possibly due to a read error. This same CDR3 is encoded by further DNA sequences in the sample. The V call is TRBV3-1, the J call TRBJ1-5; 9 nucleotides align to TRBD1. The CDR3 has 15 amino acids. CDR1 is LGHDT and CDR2 is YNNKEL in the germline V gene (reference sequence). As DNA, the CDR3 is TGTGCCAGTAGCCAAGGGACAGGGTCAAATCAGCCCCAGCATTTT. Protein: CASSQGTGSNQPQHF.

This clone was detected ten times or more. V usage is TRBV7-9 and J usage is TRBJ2-5; no firm D call. The CDR3 has 13 amino acids. V was trimmed by 1 base and J by 5 bases, leaving 8 bases between them. CDR1 is SEHNR and CDR2 is FQNEAQ in the germline V gene (reference sequence). The DNA of the CDR3 is TGTGCCAGCAGCTTAGTGCCGAGTGAGACCCAGTACTTC. Amino acid sequence: CASSLVPSETQYF.

This clone was found many times. The gene calls are TRBV27 and TRBJ2-2, with a possible D match to TRBD2 (7 bases). From germline, CDR1 is MNHEY and CDR2 SMNVEV (reference sequence). CDR3 length equals 13 residues. V was cut by 4 bases and J by 8 bases, with 11 bases left in between. The CDR3 nucleotides read TGTGCCAGCAGTTGGCGGGGGCCGGGGGAGCTGTTTTTT. The encoded protein is CASSWRGPGELFF.

This clone was seen a handful of times. The chain couples TRBV6-2 or TRBV6-3 to TRBJ2-7; D is possibly TRBD2 (5 bases). Germline CDR1 is MNHEY and CDR2 is SVGEGT. This CDR3 has 15 residues. Trimming left V 0 bases short and J 6 bases short, with 15 bases between. CDR3 sequence: CASSYSFDTAGEQYF. The DNA of the CDR3 is TGTGCCAGCAGTTACTCTTTCGACACCGCGGGCGAGCAGTACTTC.

This clone appeared many times. The chain combines TRBV14 with TRBJ1-6; D remains ambiguous. The CDR3 extends over 12 amino acids. Germline V gene data show CDR1 as SGHDN and CDR2 as FVKESK. V shed 4 bases and J shed 9 bases, with 7 bases lying between them. CDR3 sequence (DNA): TGTGCCAGCAGCCGACTCGGTTCACCCCTCCACTTT. Protein: CASSRLGSPLHF.

On this clone itself: Within the sample, other DNA sequences also encode this same CDR3. The chain joins TRBV19 to TRBJ1-5, with D possibly matching TRBD1 (6 bases). CDR1 is LNHDA, CDR2 SQIVND, per germline (reference sequence). CDR3 length equals 15 residues. Trimming took off 2 bases at V and 6 bases at J, with 14 bases between the two ends. CDR3 nucleotide sequence: TGTGCCAGTAGTATATGGGCAGGGGTTGGTCAGCCCCAGCATTTT. Its translation is CASSIWAGVGQPQHF.

This clone was recorded at least ten times. This chain joins TRBV12-3 or TRBV12-4 and TRBJ1-1; 7 bases are shared with TRBD1. J lost 2 bases, V lost 9 bases, and 12 bases had no gene match. CDR3 length: 15 residues. The CDR3 here is CASIDLGGSNTEAFF. As DNA, the CDR3 is TGTGCCAGTATAGACTTAGGGGGCAGCAACACTGAAGCTTTCTTT.

This clone was recorded at least ten times. The genes are TRBV7-6 and TRBJ2-7, with D possibly called TRBD1 or TRBD2 (5 bases each). CDR3 length equals 14 residues. The V end lost 0 bases, the J end lost 6 bases, and 12 bases lay between the germline ends. CDR1 and CDR2 from the germline V gene are SGHVS and FNYEAQ. The DNA of the CDR3 is TGTGCCAGCAGCTTAGCCCAATCCGGGGCCGAGCAGTACTTC. Translation gives CASSLAQSGAEQYF.

This clone was counted at least ten times. The rearrangement links TRBV27 to TRBJ2-1; weak D call: TRBD1 (5 bases). V was trimmed by 5 bases and J by 7 bases, leaving 12 bases between them. CDR1 is MNHEY and CDR2 is SMNVEV in the germline V gene (reference sequence). The CDR3 spans 13 residues. The CDR3 loop reads CASSPDSSNEQFF. CDR3 DNA: TGTGCCAGCAGTCCCGACAGCAGTAATGAGCAGTTCTTC.

This clone was recorded at least ten times. This chain uses TRBV5-1 with TRBJ2-7; TRBD2 might be the D (5 bases). The CDR3 extends over 14 amino acids. Trimming cost V 1 base and J 0 bases, with 8 bases left between them. Germline V gene lookup returns CDR1 SGHRS and CDR2 YFSETQ. CDR3 DNA: TGCGCCAGCAGCTTGCACGGGATCTCCTACGAGCAGTACTTC. Its protein product is CASSLHGISYEQYF. Complete variable domain (other parts from reference TRBV5-1 and TRBJ2-7): KAGVTQTPRYLIKTRGQQVTLSCSPISGHRSVSWYQQTPGQGLQFLFEYFSETQRNKGNFPGRFSGRQFSNSRSEMNVSTLELGDSALYLCASSLHGISYEQYFGPGTRLTVT.

This clone was seen many times. The V call is TRBV9, the J call TRBJ1-2; 9 bases are shared with TRBD1. With 5 bases clipped from V and 4 bases from J, the junction kept 0 bases outside the gene matches. In germline, CDR1 is SGDLS, CDR2 YYNGEE. CDR3 size: 12 residues. The CDR3 loop is CASRDRGYGYTF. As DNA, the CDR3 is TGTGCCAGCAGGGACAGGGGCTATGGCTACACCTTC.

The chain carries TRBV6-4 and TRBJ1-5; D unclear. Germline lookup yields CDR1 MRHNA and CDR2 SNTAGT. This CDR3 spans 14 amino acids. Trimming cost V 6 bases and J 7 bases, with 16 bases left between them. The CDR3 nucleotides read TGTGCCAGCAGCCCAGTTTGGGGAGGGCAGCCCCAGCATTTT. Its protein is CASSPVWGGQPQHF.

CDR3 in DNA: TGCAGTGCTAGGCGATCGTACGATCAGCCCCAGCATTTT. It yields the protein CSARRSYDQPQHF. The chain couples TRBV20-1 to TRBJ1-5; no definite D call. Germline values: CDR1 DFQATT, CDR2 SNEGSKA (reference sequence). This CDR3 is 13 amino acids long. Trimming shortened V by 3 bases and J by 5 bases, and 11 bases separated the two germline ends.

By sample share, this clone is medium-sized. The V gene is TRBV30, the J gene TRBJ2-7; 7 positions match TRBD1. Trimming cost V 2 bases and J 5 bases; bases outside gene matches: 6. This CDR3 is 13 amino acids long. Germline V gives CDR1 GTSNPN, CDR2 SVGIG (reference sequence). The CDR3 nucleotides are TGTGCCTGGAGTCCGGGGACAGTCCACGAGCAGTACTTC. Protein sequence: CAWSPGTVHEQYF.

This clone was counted at least ten times. V gene TRBV7-2 combines with J gene TRBJ2-7, with unresolved D. Germline CDR1 reads SGHTA; CDR2 reads FQGNSA. The CDR3 covers 11 residues. Trimming took off 4 bases at V and 6 bases at J, with 7 bases between the two ends. The CDR3 loop is CASSSSREQYF. The CDR3 nucleotides read TGTGCCAGCAGCTCTTCTCGCGAGCAGTACTTC.

This clone was picked up many times. The CDR3, as DNA: TGCAGTGCAGTCACCCCCGGGACTAGCGGGAGGGTTACCTACAATGAGCAGTTCTTC. This gives the protein CSAVTPGTSGRVTYNEQFF. The rearrangement uses TRBV20-1 and TRBJ2-1; TRBD2 aligns across 16 bases. Unmatched junction bases numbered 13, after V lost 6 bases and J lost 2 bases. This CDR3 has 19 residues. Germline-derived CDR1 and CDR2 are DFQATT and SNEGSKA (reference sequence).